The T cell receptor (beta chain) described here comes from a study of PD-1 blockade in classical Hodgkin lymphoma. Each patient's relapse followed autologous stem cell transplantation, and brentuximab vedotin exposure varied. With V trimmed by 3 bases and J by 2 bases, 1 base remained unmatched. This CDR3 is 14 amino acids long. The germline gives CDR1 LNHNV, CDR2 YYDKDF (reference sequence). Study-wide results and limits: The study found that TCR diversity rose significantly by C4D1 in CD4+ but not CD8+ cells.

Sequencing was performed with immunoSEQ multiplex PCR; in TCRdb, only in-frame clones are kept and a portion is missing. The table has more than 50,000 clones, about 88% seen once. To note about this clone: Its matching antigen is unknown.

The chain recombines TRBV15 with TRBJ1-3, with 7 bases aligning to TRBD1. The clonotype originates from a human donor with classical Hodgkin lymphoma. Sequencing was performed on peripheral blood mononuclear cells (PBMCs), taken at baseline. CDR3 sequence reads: CATSRTGTGNTIYF. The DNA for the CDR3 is TGTGCCACCAGCAGGACAGGGACTGGAAACACCATATATTTT.